The TCR beta chain described here comes from a study of blood T cell repertoires in COVID-19. The wider study: Collection of acute and convalescent COVID-19 samples took place in the United States, Italy and Spain. Nucleic acid was either cDNA or gDNA, and it came from T cells, B-cell-depleted T cells, or PBMCs.

Germline values: CDR1 MNHEY, CDR2 SVGEGT. With V trimmed by 2 bases and J by 5 bases, 11 bases remained unmatched. The CDR3 totals 18 residues. Original processing notes: How many nucleated cells were present was estimated from reference gene primer amplification. Data came from immunoSEQ multiplex PCR; TCRdb stores just in-frame clones and leaves some out. The V and J calls and clone size are taken from that table; D and trimming were inferred from the DNA. The table shows over 45,000 clones, with around 84% occurring only once. Sequencing input: peripheral blood. The source is a human donor in a cohort sampled during active or convalescent COVID-19. The V and J genes are TRBV6-2 or TRBV6-3 and TRBJ2-5; the match to TRBD2 covers 13 bases. The CDR3 DNA reads TGTGCCAGCAGTTACCTAACTAGCGGGGGGGCGCCGAGGGAGACCCAGTACTTC. This gives the protein CASSYLTSGGAPRETQYF.